Following are 22 T cell receptor beta chains from one sample sequenced in a study of blood T cells in healthy people across ages. Together with a sample-barcoded 5' primer, a J-beta primer mix was included in a second PCR lasting about 6 to 11 cycles. TCRdb recomputed calls from the 5' RACE reads with MiXCR, one row per CDR3 protein. The table has 550,000 to 600,000 distinct CDR3 sequences, about 25% seen once. The sample comprised blood. All receptors derive from a woman in her 70s in good health.

The chain combines TRBV6-2 or TRBV6-3 with TRBJ2-5; 7 nucleotides match TRBD1. The DNA matches TRBJ2-1 better at its end, which makes the J call doubtful. CDR3 length: 13 residues. Germline CDR1 reads MNHEY; CDR2 reads SVGEGT. DNA of the CDR3: TGTGCCAGCCTGCAGGGGGTCGGGGCAGAGCAGTTCTTC. Translated: CASLQGVGAEQFF.

The rearrangement joins TRBV18 to TRBJ2-5; no clear D gene. The DNA end is a closer match to TRBJ2-1, so the J assignment may be wrong. Looked up from germline, CDR1 is KGHSH and CDR2 is LQKENI. This CDR3 spans 13 amino acids. CDR3 in amino acids: CASSPRRVSEQFF. The CDR3 nucleotides read TGTGCCAGCTCACCGCGTAGGGTCAGTGAGCAGTTCTTC.

The CDR3 protein is CASNLQARPEAFF. For the CDR3, the DNA is TGTGCCAGCAACCTACAGGCCCGCCCTGAAGCTTTCTTT. V and J are TRBV28 and TRBJ1-1; D might be TRBD1 (5 bases). The CDR3 runs to 13 residues. CDR1 is MDHEN, CDR2 SYDVKM, per germline. V was shortened by 7 bases and J by 6 bases, with 15 bases between the two germline ends.

The chain uses TRBV27 and TRBJ2-1; 8 bases agree with TRBD2. Germline V gene lookup returns CDR1 MNHEY and CDR2 SMNVEV (reference sequence). The CDR3 runs 16 residues. The V and J ends lost 8 bases and 8 bases, in that order; junction bases with no gene match: 17. The DNA for the CDR3 is TGTGCCAGCGCCAAAATCCCGGGACTAGGTCTCGATGAGCAGTTCTTC. This sequence encodes CASAKIPGLGLDEQFF.

This clonotype has more than one count but fewer than ten. This chain links TRBV7-6 with TRBJ1-1, with D unresolved. With 6 bases removed from V and 0 bases from J, the gap between germline ends came to 5 bases. In germline, CDR1 is SGHVS, CDR2 FNYEAQ. The CDR3 consists of 12 residues. CDR3 region: CASRNMNTEAFF. CDR3 DNA: TGTGCCAGCAGGAACATGAACACTGAAGCTTTCTTT.

This clonotype was detected a few times. V is TRBV11-1 and J is TRBJ2-3; D is possibly TRBD2 (6 bases). The CDR3 is made up of 18 amino acids. The V and J ends lost 2 bases and 2 bases respectively, with 20 bases between them. Germline V gene lookup returns CDR1 SGHAT and CDR2 FQDESV (reference sequence). CDR3 protein: CASSLPTGTSKHTDTQYF. The CDR3 DNA sequence: TGTGCCAGCAGCTTACCGACCGGGACTTCTAAACACACAGATACGCAGTATTTT.

In its sample, this clonotype was seen a few times. The chain employs TRBV5-6 and TRBJ1-5; D gene ambiguous. Germline lookup yields CDR1 SGHDT and CDR2 YYEEEE. Trimming removed 0 bases from V and 4 bases from J, with 5 bases in between. This CDR3 has 13 amino acids. The CDR3 loop is CASSLGFNQPQHF. CDR3 sequence (DNA): TGTGCCAGCAGCTTGGGCTTTAATCAGCCCCAGCATTTT.

DNA for the CDR3: TGCGCCAGCAGCTTGGACGGAGGGGGGACTTCTTCTGGAAACACCATATATTTT. It codes for CASSLDGGGTSSGNTIYF. The J gene is TRBJ1-3, the V gene TRBV5-1, with D possibly matching TRBD1 (6 bases). Deletions cut 0 bases from V and 1 base from J, with 17 bases between. The CDR3 consists of 18 residues. Germline-derived CDR1 and CDR2 are SGHRS and YFSETQ.

This chain joins TRBV5-1 and TRBJ2-5; D gene uncertain. The J call is uncertain, as TRBJ2-7 better fits the DNA end. The germline V gene encodes CDR1 SGHRS and CDR2 YFSETQ. CDR3 length: 13 amino acids. The CDR3 DNA reads TGCGCCAGCAGCTTATCTGTTCCCTACGAGCAGTACTTC. Protein: CASSLSVPYEQYF.

A few counts support this clonotype. The V and J genes are TRBV11-2 and TRBJ1-3, with a tentative D call TRBD1 (5 bases). The germline V gene has CDR1 SGHAT and CDR2 FQNNGV. The length of the CDR3 is 14 residues. V was pared by 2 bases and J by 6 bases, with 11 bases between. The CDR3, as DNA: TGTGCCAGCAGCTTACAGGGTTGGGTAAACACCATATATTTT. Translated, it gives CASSLQGWVNTIYF.

Regarding this clonotype: The junction departs from germline at one end; a sequencing error may be responsible. V usage is TRBV7-9 and J usage is TRBJ2-7; 11 bases are shared with TRBD2. The CDR3 runs 16 residues. Germline V gene data show CDR1 as SEHNR and CDR2 as FQNEAQ (reference sequence). The CDR3: CASSSYTTSGAYERYF. The DNA of the CDR3 is TGTGCCAGCAGCTCCTACACGACTAGCGGGGCCTACGAGCGGTACTTC.

This clonotype was counted only a few times. The gene calls are TRBV10-3 and TRBJ2-1; D is uncertain. V was pared by 6 bases and J by 5 bases, with 11 bases between. Germline CDR1 is ENHRY and CDR2 is SYGVKD. CDR3 size: 13 residues. The CDR3 DNA is TGTGCCATCAGCGGCGGTCTGAACAATGAGCAGTTCTTC. Translating gives CAISGGLNNEQFF.

CDR3 in amino acids: CASSGSGGLYNEQFF. The CDR3 DNA is TGTGCCAGCAGTGGGAGCGGGGGCCTCTACAATGAGCAGTTCTTC. The V and J genes are TRBV2 and TRBJ2-1; 8 positions match TRBD2. The CDR3 spans 15 residues. Unmatched junction bases numbered 5, after V lost 4 bases and J lost 3 bases. Per germline, CDR1 SNHLY and CDR2 FYNNEI.

The rearrangement uses TRBV7-3 and TRBJ2-6; no firm D call. CDR1 is SGHTA, CDR2 FQGTGA, per germline. The ends were cut back, 1 base at V and 1 base at J, with 11 bases in the middle. This CDR3 is 17 amino acids long. DNA for the CDR3: TGTGCCAGCAGCTTAATGGGGTTTAAATCTGGGGCCAACGTCCTGACTTTC. Translation: CASSLMGFKSGANVLTF.

This clonotype was seen more than once but under ten times. The chain carries TRBV19 and TRBJ2-3; a weak D match, TRBD2 (7 bases). CDR3 length equals 14 residues. Trimming pared 3 bases from V and 4 bases from J, leaving 11 bases between. The germline V gene encodes CDR1 LNHDA and CDR2 SQIVND (reference sequence). CDR3 in amino acids: CASSISGGADTQYF. CDR3 DNA sequence: TGTGCCAGTAGTATTTCGGGGGGCGCAGATACGCAGTATTTT.

The chain has TRBV21-1 and TRBJ1-3; the table's D call of TRBD1 was not tested on the DNA. TRBV21-1 constitutes a pseudogene. There are 15 residues in the CDR3. CDR3 sequence: CASRGDRYSGNTIYF. The CDR3 DNA sequence: TGTGCCAGCAGGGGGGATCGTTACTCTGGAAACACCATATATTTT.

This clonotype was observed a handful of times. This chain connects TRBV18 to TRBJ2-1; a possible D gene is TRBD1 (6 bases). CDR3 size: 15 residues. Germline loops: CDR1 KGHSH, CDR2 LQKENI. The ends were cut back, 5 bases at V and 0 bases at J, with 11 bases in the middle. The CDR3 reads CASSETGSSYNEQFF. The CDR3 nucleotides are TGTGCCAGCTCAGAGACAGGCAGCTCCTACAATGAGCAGTTCTTC.

This clonotype has more than one count but fewer than ten. The gene calls are TRBV21-1 and TRBJ2-6; the table calls TRBD1, which could not be checked here. TRBV21-1 is marked as a pseudogene. CDR3 length: 19 amino acids. CDR3 DNA sequence: TGTGCCAGCAGCGCCATGACAGGGGGCGGGAATACTGGGGCCAACGTCCTGACTTTC. Amino acid sequence: CASSAMTGGGNTGANVLTF.

The CDR3 here is CASSGFQGTYEQYF. DNA of the CDR3: TGTGCCAGCTCGGGTTTCCAGGGTACCTACGAGCAGTACTTC. The rearrangement joins TRBV25-1 to TRBJ2-7; D is perhaps TRBD1 (5 bases). V dropped 8 bases and J dropped 2 bases, with 16 bases sitting between them. Germline CDR1 reads MGHDK; CDR2 reads SYGVNS. The CDR3 has 14 residues.

This clonotype was seen just once. V usage is TRBV7-2 and J usage is TRBJ2-2; 7 bases are a match to TRBD1. The J segment lost 3 bases and the V segment lost 6 bases, leaving 4 bases of the junction unmatched. Looked up from germline, CDR1 is SGHTA and CDR2 is FQGNSA. The CDR3 loop spans 14 amino acids. The CDR3 DNA is TGTGCCAGCAGTCAACAGGGGTACACCGGGGAGCTGTTTTTT. It specifies CASSQQGYTGELFF. Together with reference TRBV7-2 and TRBJ2-2, the CDR3 gives the full variable domain: GAGVSQSPSNKVTEKGKDVELRCDPISGHTALYWYRQSLGQGLEFLIYFQGNSAPDKSGLPSDRFSAERTGGSVSTLTIQRTQQEDSAVYLCASSQQGYTGELFFGEGSRLTVL.

This clonotype showed up just a few times. V usage is TRBV20-1 and J usage is TRBJ1-5; D might be TRBD1 (6 bases). This CDR3 is built from 13 residues. V was cut by 3 bases and J by 5 bases, with 11 bases left in between. Germline V gene data show CDR1 as DFQATT and CDR2 as SNEGSKA (reference sequence). This CDR3 is CSASGGAHQPQHF. DNA of the CDR3: TGCAGTGCTAGTGGGGGGGCCCATCAGCCCCAGCATTTT.

This clonotype has only a few counts. This chain joins TRBV29-1 and TRBJ2-5; 9 bases match TRBD1. CDR1 and CDR2 from the germline V gene are SQVTM and ANQGSEA. With V trimmed by 8 bases and J by 4 bases, 5 bases remained unmatched. The CDR3 runs to 12 residues. The CDR3 loop is CSTKTGGETQYF. The CDR3 DNA is TGCAGCACGAAGACAGGGGGAGAGACCCAGTACTTC.